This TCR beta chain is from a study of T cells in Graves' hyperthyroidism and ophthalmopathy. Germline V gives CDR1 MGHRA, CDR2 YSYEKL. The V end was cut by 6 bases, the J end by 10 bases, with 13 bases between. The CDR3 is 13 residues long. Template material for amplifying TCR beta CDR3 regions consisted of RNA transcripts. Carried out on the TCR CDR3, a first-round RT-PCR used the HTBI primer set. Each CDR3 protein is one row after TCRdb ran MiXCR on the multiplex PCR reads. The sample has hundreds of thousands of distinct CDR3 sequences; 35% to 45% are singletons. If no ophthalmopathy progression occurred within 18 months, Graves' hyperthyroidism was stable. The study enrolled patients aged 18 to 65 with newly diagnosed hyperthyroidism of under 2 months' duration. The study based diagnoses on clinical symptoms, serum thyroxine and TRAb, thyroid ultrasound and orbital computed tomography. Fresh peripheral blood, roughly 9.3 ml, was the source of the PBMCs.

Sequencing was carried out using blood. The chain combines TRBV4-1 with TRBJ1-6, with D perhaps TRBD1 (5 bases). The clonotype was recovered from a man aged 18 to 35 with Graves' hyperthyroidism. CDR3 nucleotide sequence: TGCGCCAGCAGAAAAACGGGGGAATCACCCCTCCACTTT. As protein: CASRKTGESPLHF.